These 16 T cell receptor beta chains were all obtained from the same sample, sequenced in a study of blood T cell repertoires in COVID-19. The repertoire was sequenced with immunoSEQ multiplex PCR; TCRdb's copy has only in-frame clones and lacks some. Of around 150,000 clones listed, about 88% were seen once; the top ten hold approximately 0.99%. Sample: peripheral blood. The receptors come from a man aged 40-50 years with acute or convalescent COVID-19.

The chain joins TRBV2 to TRBJ1-6; TRBD1 aligns across 8 bases. With V trimmed by 5 bases and J by 6 bases, 6 bases remained unmatched. Germline V gene sequence: CDR1 SNHLY, CDR2 FYNNEI. This CDR3 region has 15 residues. CDR3 in amino acids: CASSTGQGSNSPLHF. In nucleotides, the CDR3 is TGTGCCAGCAGTACAGGACAGGGCTCTAATTCACCCCTCCACTTT.

The chain is built from TRBV28 and TRBJ2-7, with D tentatively TRBD1 (5 bases). The CDR3 contains 13 residues. Trimming took 3 bases from V and 0 from J, leaving 6 bases between them. CDR1 and CDR2 from the germline V gene are MDHEN and SYDVKM. The CDR3 is CASSLGRSYEQYF. CDR3 nucleotides: TGTGCCAGCAGTTTGGGGCGCTCCTACGAGCAGTACTTC.

The chain has TRBV7-8 and TRBJ1-1; TRBD1 might be the D (6 bases). In germline, CDR1 is SGHVS, CDR2 FQNEAQ. This CDR3 region has 12 residues. V was cut by 5 bases and J by 10 bases, with 14 bases left in between. CDR3 nucleotides: TGTGCCAGCAGCCCTCGTTTAGGGGGAGCTTTCTTT. Translation gives CASSPRLGGAFF.

This chain uses TRBV19 with TRBJ1-2; TRBD1 matches at 9 bases. V dropped 5 bases and J dropped 8; count of bases not matched to a gene: 12. CDR3 length equals 15 residues. Germline CDR1 reads LNHDA; CDR2 reads SQIVND (reference sequence). CDR3 bases: TGTGCCAGTAGTGATACAGGGGGCGCTTTGGGCGGCTACACCTTC. Translated: CASSDTGGALGGYTF.

The rearrangement links TRBV6-2 or TRBV6-3 to TRBJ1-3, with unresolved D. Germline V gene data show CDR1 as MNHEY and CDR2 as SVGEGT. With 6 bases removed from V and 2 bases from J, the gap between germline ends came to 5 bases. The CDR3 contains 12 residues. CDR3 sequence: CASSFTGNTIYF. Here the CDR3 DNA reads TGTGCCAGCAGCTTTACTGGAAACACCATATATTTT.

This clone was recorded only once. V usage is TRBV6-6 and J usage is TRBJ2-2; 13 nucleotides agree with TRBD2. The V gene end was trimmed by 8 bases and the J gene end by 6 bases; junction bases not matched to a gene: 6. Germline V lookup: CDR1 MNHNY, CDR2 SVGAGI (reference sequence). The length of the CDR3 is 15 residues. The CDR3 DNA reads TGTGCCAGCGCGACTAGCGGGGGGTTGCCCGGGGAGCTGTTTTTT. It encodes CASATSGGLPGELFF.

This sequence joins TRBV24-1 and TRBJ2-1; 8 positions match TRBD1. The CDR3 has 14 residues. CDR1 is KGHDR and CDR2 is SFDVKD in the germline V gene. Trimming at V came to 9 bases and at J to 4 bases, leaving 7 bases not matched to a gene. The CDR3 is CATRGGQGYNEQFF. CDR3 bases: TGTGCCACCCGGGGTGGACAGGGTTACAATGAGCAGTTCTTC.

This clone has a handful of counts. DNA of the CDR3: TGTGCCAGCAGCCCGGGGACAGGCCCCTACGAGCAGTACTTC. Amino acids: CASSPGTGPYEQYF. The chain recombines TRBV7-2 with TRBJ2-7; 8 nucleotides align to TRBD1. Germline CDR1 reads SGHTA; CDR2 reads FQGNSA. This CDR3 is built from 14 residues. The V and J ends lost 5 bases and 2 bases, in that order; junction bases with no gene match: 5.

This clone was detected only a few times. V usage is TRBV15 and J usage is TRBJ1-6; 7 bases are shared with TRBD1. J gave up 7 bases and V 2 bases, and 8 bases lay outside the gene matches. Germline V gene data show CDR1 as LNHNV and CDR2 as YYDKDF (reference sequence). The CDR3 loop spans 16 amino acids. CDR3 nucleotides: TGTGCCACCAGCAGAACCCGGGACAGCTGGAATTCACCCCTCCACTTT. Translating gives CATSRTRDSWNSPLHF.

This clone was seen a few times. The chain employs TRBV2 and TRBJ1-1; D gene uncertain. This CDR3 contains 12 residues. Germline V gene sequence: CDR1 SNHLY, CDR2 FYNNEI. V gave up 3 bases and J gave up 5 bases, with 7 bases separating them. CDR3 sequence reads: CASSDPGTEAFF. DNA for the CDR3: TGTGCCAGCAGTGACCCGGGAACTGAAGCTTTCTTT.

This clone was counted a few times. For the CDR3, the DNA is TGTGCCAGCAGCTTGTCGGGGGGCCAAACTGAAGCTTTCTTT. Its protein product is CASSLSGGQTEAFF. The chain links TRBV7-3 to TRBJ1-1; D is possibly TRBD1 (6 bases). Germline CDR1 SGHTA, CDR2 FQGTGA. CDR3 length: 14 amino acids. Trimming pared 3 bases from V and 5 bases from J, leaving 13 bases between. Together with reference TRBV7-3 and TRBJ1-1, the CDR3 gives the full variable domain: GAGVSQTPSNKVTEKGKYVELRCDPISGHTALYWYRQSLGQGPEFLIYFQGTGAADDSGLPNDRFFAVRPEGSVSTLKIQRTERGDSAVYLCASSLSGGQTEAFFGQGTRLTVV.

The CDR3 DNA follows: TGCGCCAGCAGTGAAAGGGGCCAGACAGGATTTGGCTACACCTTC. It codes for CASSERGQTGFGYTF. This chain links TRBV10-2 with TRBJ1-2; possibly TRBD1 for D (6 bases). The CDR3 totals 15 residues. Deletions cut 3 bases from V and 7 bases from J, with 18 bases between. Germline V gives CDR1 WSHSY, CDR2 SAAADI.

This clone was found a few times. This sequence joins TRBV6-6 and TRBJ1-1; tentatively, D is TRBD1 (5 bases). The CDR3 is 16 amino acids. V lost 2 bases and J lost 0, with 13 bases in between. CDR1 is MNHNY, CDR2 SVGAGI, per germline (reference sequence). The CDR3 sequence is CASSYEAGRMNTEAFF. The CDR3 bases are TGTGCCAGCAGTTACGAGGCAGGGAGGATGAACACTGAAGCTTTCTTT.

This sequence joins TRBV7-6 and TRBJ1-1; D is unresolved. CDR3 length: 13 residues. The V gene lost 1 base and the J gene lost 1 base, with 4 bases spanning the gap. Germline values: CDR1 SGHVS, CDR2 FNYEAQ. The CDR3 reads CASSLEQNTEAFF. In nucleotides, the CDR3 is TGTGCCAGCAGCTTAGAACAGAACACTGAAGCTTTCTTT.

The chain links TRBV9 to TRBJ1-5; tentative D call: TRBD1 (5 bases). Germline loops: CDR1 SGDLS, CDR2 YYNGEE. Trimming stripped 3 bases from V and 5 bases from J, with 15 bases between. The CDR3 extends over 15 amino acids. CDR3 bases: TGTGCCAGCAGCGCATACGGGGGAGCCCATCAGCCCCAGCATTTT. This sequence encodes CASSAYGGAHQPQHF.

This clone was counted once. This chain's CDR3 is CASSYQGQGDGYTF. Here the CDR3 DNA reads TGTGCCAGCAGTTACCAAGGACAGGGAGATGGCTACACCTTC. J is TRBJ1-2 and V is TRBV6-2 or TRBV6-3; 8 nucleotides align to TRBD1. J gave up 6 bases and V 2 bases, and 5 bases lay outside the gene matches. This CDR3 has 14 amino acids. Looked up from germline, CDR1 is MNHEY and CDR2 is SVGEGT.